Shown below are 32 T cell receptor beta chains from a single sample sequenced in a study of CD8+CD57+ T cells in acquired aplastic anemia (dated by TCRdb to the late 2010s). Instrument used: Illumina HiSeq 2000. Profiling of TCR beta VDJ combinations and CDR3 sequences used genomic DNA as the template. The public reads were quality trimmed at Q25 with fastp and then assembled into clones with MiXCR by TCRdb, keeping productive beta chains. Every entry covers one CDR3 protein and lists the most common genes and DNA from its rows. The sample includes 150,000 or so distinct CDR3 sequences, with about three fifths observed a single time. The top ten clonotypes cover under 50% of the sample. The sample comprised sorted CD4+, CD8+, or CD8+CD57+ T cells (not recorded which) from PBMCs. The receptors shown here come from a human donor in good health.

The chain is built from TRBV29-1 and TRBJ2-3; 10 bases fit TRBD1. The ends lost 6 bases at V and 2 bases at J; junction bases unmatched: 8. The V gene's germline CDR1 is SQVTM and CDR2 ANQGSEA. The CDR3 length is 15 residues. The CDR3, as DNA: TGCAGCGTCTGTCCCGGGACAGGGGACACAGATACGCAGTATTTT. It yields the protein CSVCPGTGDTDTQYF.

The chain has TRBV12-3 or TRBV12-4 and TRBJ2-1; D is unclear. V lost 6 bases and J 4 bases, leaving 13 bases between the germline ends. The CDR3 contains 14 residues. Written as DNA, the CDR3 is TGTGCCAGCAGCTATTCGGGCGGATACAATGAGCAGTTCTTC. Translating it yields CASSYSGGYNEQFF.

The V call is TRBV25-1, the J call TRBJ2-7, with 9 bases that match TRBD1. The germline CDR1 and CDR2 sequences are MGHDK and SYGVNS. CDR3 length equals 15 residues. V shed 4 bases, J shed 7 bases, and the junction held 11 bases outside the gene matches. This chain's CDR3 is CASSGLDRGVREQYF. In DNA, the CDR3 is TGTGCCAGCAGTGGATTGGACAGGGGAGTGAGAGAGCAGTACTTC.

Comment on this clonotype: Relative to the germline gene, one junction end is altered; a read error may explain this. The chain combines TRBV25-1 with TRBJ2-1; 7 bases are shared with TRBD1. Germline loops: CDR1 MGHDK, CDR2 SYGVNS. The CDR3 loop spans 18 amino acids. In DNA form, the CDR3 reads TGTGCCAGCAGTGAACCCAGAAATCCGAGGACAGGATGGAATGAGCGGTTCTTC. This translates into CASSEPRNPRTGWNERFF.

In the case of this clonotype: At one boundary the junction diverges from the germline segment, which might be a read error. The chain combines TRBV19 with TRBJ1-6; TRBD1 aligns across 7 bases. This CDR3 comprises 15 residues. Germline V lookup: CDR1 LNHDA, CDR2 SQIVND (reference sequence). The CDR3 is CASSLEGQINSPLHF. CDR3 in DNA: TGTGCCAGTAGTCTAGAGGGACAGATCAATTCACCCCTCCACTTT.

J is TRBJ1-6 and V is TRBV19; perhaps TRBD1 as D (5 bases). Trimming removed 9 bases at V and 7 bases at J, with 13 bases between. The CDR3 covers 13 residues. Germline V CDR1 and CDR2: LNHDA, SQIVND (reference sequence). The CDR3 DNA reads TGTGCCAGCAGCCGGGACGGCAATTCACCCCTCCACTTT. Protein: CASSRDGNSPLHF.

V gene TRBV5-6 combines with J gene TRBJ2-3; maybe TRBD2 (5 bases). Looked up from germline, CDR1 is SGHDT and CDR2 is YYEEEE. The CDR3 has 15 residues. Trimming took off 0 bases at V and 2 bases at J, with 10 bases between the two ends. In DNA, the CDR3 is TGTGCCAGCAGCTTGGACCCCGGGAACACAGATACGCAGTATTTT. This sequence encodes CASSLDPGNTDTQYF.

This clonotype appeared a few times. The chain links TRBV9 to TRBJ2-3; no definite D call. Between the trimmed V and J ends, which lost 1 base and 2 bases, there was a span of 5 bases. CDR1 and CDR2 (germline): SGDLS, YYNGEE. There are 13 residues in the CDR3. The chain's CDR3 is CASSVLLTDTQYF. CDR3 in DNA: TGTGCCAGCAGCGTACTGCTCACAGATACGCAGTATTTT.

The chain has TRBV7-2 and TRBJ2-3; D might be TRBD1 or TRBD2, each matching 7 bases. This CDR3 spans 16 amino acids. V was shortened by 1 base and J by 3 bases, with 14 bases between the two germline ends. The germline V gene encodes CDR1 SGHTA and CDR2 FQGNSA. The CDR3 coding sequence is TGTGCCAGCAGCTTAGAGGGGGAGGGGGCAACAGATACGCAGTATTTT. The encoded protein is CASSLEGEGATDTQYF.

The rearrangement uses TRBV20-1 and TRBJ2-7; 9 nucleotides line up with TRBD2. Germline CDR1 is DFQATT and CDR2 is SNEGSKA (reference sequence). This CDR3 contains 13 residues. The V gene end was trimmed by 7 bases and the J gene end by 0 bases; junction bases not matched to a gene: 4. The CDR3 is CSVVAGASYEQYF. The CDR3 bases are TGCAGTGTCGTAGCGGGAGCCTCCTACGAGCAGTACTTC.

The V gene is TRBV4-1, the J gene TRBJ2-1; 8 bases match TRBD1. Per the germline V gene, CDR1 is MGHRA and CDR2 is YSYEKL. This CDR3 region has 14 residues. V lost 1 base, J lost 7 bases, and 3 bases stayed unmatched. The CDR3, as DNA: TGCGCCAGCAGCCAAGTTCAGGGGGCAAATGAGCAGTTCTTC. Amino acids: CASSQVQGANEQFF.

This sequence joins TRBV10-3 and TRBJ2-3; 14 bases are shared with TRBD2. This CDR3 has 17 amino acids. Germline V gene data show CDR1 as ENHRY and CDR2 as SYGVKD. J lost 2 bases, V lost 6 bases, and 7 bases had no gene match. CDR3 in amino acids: CAIRGTSGGQYTDTQYF. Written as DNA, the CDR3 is TGTGCCATCAGGGGGACTAGCGGGGGCCAATACACAGATACGCAGTATTTT.

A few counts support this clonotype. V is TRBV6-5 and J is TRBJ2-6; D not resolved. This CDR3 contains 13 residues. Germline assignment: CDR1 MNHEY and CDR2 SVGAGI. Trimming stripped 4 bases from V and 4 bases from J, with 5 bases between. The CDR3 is CASSLQGANVLTF. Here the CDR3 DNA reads TGTGCCAGCAGTTTGCAAGGGGCCAACGTCCTGACTTTC.

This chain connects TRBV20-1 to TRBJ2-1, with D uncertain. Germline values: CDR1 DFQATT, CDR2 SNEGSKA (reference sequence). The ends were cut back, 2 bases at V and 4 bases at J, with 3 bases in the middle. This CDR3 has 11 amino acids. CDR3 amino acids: CSARQYNEQFF. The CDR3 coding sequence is TGCAGTGCTAGACAGTACAATGAGCAGTTCTTC.

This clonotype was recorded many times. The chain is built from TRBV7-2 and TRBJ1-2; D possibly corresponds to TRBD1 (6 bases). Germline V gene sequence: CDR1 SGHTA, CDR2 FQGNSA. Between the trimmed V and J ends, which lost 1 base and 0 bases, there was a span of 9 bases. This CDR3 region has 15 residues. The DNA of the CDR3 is TGTGCCAGCAGCTTAGAGGGGGGAACTAACTATGGCTACACCTTC. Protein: CASSLEGGTNYGYTF. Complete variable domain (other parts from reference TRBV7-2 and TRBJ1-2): GAGVSQSPSNKVTEKGKDVELRCDPISGHTALYWYRQSLGQGLEFLIYFQGNSAPDKSGLPSDRFSAERTGGSVSTLTIQRTQQEDSAVYLCASSLEGGTNYGYTFGSGTRLTVV.

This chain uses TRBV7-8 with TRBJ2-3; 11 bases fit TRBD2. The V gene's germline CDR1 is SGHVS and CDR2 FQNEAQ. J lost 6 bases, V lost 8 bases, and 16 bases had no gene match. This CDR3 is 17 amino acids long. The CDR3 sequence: CASRPPQLAGGLDTQYF. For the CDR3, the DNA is TGTGCCAGCCGACCTCCCCAGTTAGCGGGAGGGCTGGATACGCAGTATTTT.

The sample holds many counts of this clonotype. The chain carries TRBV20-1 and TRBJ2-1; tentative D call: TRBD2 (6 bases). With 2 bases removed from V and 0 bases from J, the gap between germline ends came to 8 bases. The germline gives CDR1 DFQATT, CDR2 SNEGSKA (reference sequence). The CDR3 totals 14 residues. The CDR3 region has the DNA TGCAGTGCTAGATTACTAGCCTCCTACAATGAGCAGTTCTTC. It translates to CSARLLASYNEQFF.

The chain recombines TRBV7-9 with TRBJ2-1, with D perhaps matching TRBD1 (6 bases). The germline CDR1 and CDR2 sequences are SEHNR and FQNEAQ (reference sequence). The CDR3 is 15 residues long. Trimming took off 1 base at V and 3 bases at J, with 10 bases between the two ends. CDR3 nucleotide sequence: TGTGCCAGCAGCTTAGAGGGGACATTCTACAATGAGCAGTTCTTC. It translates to CASSLEGTFYNEQFF.

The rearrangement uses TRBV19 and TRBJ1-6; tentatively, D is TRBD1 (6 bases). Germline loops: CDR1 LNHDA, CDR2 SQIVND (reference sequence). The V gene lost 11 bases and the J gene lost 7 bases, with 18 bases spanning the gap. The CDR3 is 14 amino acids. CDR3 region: CASELGARNSPLHF. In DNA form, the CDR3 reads TGTGCCTCCGAACTGGGGGCGAGGAATTCACCCCTCCACTTT.

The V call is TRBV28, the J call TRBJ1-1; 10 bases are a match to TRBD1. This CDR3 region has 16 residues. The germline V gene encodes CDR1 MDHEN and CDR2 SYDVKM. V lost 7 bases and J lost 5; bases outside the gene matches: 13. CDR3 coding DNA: TGTGCCAGCACCCCGACAGGGGGCGCAGGGGGGACTGAAGCTTTCTTT. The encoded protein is CASTPTGGAGGTEAFF.

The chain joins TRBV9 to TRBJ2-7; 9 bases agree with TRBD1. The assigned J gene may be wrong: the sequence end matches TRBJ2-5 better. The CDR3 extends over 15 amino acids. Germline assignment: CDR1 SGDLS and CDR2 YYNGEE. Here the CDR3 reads CASSLGQGVGETQYF. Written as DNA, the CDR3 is TGTGCCAGCAGCTTGGGACAGGGCGTGGGAGAGACCCAGTACTTC.

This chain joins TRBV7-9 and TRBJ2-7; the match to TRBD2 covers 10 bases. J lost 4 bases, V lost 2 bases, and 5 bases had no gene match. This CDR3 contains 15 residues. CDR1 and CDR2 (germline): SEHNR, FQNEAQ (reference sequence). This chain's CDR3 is CASSLNLAGVYEQYF. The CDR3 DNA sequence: TGTGCCAGCAGCTTAAACCTAGCGGGGGTATACGAGCAGTACTTC.

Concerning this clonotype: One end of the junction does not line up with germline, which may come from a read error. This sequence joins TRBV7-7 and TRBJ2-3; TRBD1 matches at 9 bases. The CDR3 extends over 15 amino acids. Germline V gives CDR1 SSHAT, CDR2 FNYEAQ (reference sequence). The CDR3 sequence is CASSSGTGIHGTQYF. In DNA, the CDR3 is TGTGCTAGCAGCTCCGGGACAGGGATACATGGTACGCAGTATTTT.

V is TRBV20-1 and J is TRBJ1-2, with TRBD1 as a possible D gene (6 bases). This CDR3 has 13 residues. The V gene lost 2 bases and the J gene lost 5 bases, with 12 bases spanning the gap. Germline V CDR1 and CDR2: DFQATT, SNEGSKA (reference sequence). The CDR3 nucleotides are TGCAGTGCTAGAAGCCGGCAGGGGTATGGCTACACCTTC. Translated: CSARSRQGYGYTF.

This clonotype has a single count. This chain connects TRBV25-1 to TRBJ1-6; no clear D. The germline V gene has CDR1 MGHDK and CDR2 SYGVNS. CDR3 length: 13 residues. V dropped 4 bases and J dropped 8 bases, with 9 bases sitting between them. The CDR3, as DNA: TGTGCCAGCAGTGGATCTTGGGATTCACCCCTCCACTTT. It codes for CASSGSWDSPLHF.

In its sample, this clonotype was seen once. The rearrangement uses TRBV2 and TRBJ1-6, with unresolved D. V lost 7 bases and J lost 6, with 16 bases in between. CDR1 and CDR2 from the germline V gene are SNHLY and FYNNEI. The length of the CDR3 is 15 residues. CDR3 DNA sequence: TGTGCCAGCACTGTAAACGGACTGGGTAATTCACCCCTCCACTTT. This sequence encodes CASTVNGLGNSPLHF. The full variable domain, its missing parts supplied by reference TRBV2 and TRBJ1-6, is EPEVTQTPSHQVTQMGQEVILRCVPISNHLYFYWYRQILGQKVEFLVSFYNNEISEKSEIFDDQFSVERPDGSNFTLKIRSTKLEDSAMYFCASTVNGLGNSPLHFGNGTRLTVT.

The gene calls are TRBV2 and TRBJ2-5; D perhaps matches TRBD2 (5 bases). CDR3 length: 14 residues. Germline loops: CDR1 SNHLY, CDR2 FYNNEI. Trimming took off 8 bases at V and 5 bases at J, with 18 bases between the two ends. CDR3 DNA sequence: TGTGCCAGCGGAGGCTCAACTTCCGCGGAGACCCAGTACTTC. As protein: CASGGSTSAETQYF.

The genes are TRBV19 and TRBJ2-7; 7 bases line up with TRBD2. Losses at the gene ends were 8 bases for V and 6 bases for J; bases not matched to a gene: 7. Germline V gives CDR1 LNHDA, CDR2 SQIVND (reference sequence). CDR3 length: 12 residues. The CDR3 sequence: CASRGVASEQYF. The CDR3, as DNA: TGTGCCAGTCGGGGGGTGGCGAGCGAGCAGTACTTC.

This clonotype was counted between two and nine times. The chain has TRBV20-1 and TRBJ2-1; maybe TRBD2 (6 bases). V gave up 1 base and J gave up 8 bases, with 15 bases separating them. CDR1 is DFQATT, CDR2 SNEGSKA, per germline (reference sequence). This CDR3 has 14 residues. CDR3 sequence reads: CSARGVAVQYEQFF. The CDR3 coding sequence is TGCAGTGCTAGAGGTGTAGCGGTGCAATATGAGCAGTTCTTC.

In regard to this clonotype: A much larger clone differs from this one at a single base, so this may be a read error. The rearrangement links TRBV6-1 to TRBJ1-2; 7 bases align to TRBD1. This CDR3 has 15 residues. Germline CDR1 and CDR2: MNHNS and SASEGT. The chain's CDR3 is CANSEGGQTGYGYTF. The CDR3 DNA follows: TGTGCCAACAGTGAGGGGGGACAGACGGGCTATGGCTACACCTTC.

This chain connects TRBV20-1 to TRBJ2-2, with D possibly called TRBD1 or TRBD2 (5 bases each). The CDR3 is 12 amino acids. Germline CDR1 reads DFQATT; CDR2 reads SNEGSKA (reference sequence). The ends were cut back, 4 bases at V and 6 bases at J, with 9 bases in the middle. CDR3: CSATLGAGELFF. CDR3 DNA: TGCAGTGCTACGCTGGGGGCCGGGGAGCTGTTTTTT.

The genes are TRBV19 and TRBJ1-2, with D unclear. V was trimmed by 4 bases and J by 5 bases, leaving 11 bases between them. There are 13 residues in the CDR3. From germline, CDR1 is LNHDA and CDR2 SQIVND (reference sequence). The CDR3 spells CASSSWQEYGYTF. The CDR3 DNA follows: TGTGCCAGTAGTAGTTGGCAGGAGTATGGCTACACCTTC. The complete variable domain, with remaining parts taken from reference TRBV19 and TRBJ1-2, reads DGGITQSPKYLFRKEGQNVTLSCEQNLNHDAMYWYRQDPGQGLRLIYYSQIVNDFQKGDIAEGYSVSREKKESFPLTVTSAQKNPTAFYLCASSSWQEYGYTFGSGTRLTVV.